A single sample gave rise to the 14 T cell receptor beta chains below, sequenced in a study of blood T cell repertoires in COVID-19. Produced via immunoSEQ multiplex PCR; TCRdb's table is partial and in-frame only. The data contain a few hundred thousand clones, approximately 86% of them singletons. Sequencing was performed on peripheral blood. The origin of the receptors is a human donor in a cohort sampled during active COVID-19.

The V and J genes are TRBV6-2 or TRBV6-3 and TRBJ1-5; D uncertain. The CDR3 has 16 amino acids. Trimming pared 0 bases from V and 0 bases from J, leaving 9 bases between. From germline, CDR1 is MNHEY and CDR2 SVGEGT. In DNA, the CDR3 is TGTGCCAGCAGTTACTCGAGTGCCCTTAGCAATCAGCCCCAGCATTTT. Its translation is CASSYSSALSNQPQHF.

The rearrangement links TRBV28 to TRBJ2-7; 7 bases are a match to TRBD1. The CDR3 spans 17 residues. The V and J ends lost 4 bases and 0 bases, in that order; junction bases with no gene match: 12. Germline CDR1 MDHEN, CDR2 SYDVKM. CDR3 sequence reads: CASSYLDRAPSSYEQYF. In DNA form, the CDR3 reads TGTGCCAGCAGTTACCTCGACAGGGCCCCTAGCTCCTACGAGCAGTACTTC.

The rearrangement links TRBV5-1 to TRBJ1-5; unclear D gene. This CDR3 contains 13 residues. V gave up 1 base and J gave up 3 bases, with 5 bases separating them. The germline gives CDR1 SGHRS, CDR2 YFSETQ. In DNA form, the CDR3 reads TGCGCCAGCAGCTTGAGCGTCAATCAGCCCCAGCATTTT. Amino acid sequence: CASSLSVNQPQHF.

The gene calls are TRBV6-6 and TRBJ1-5; tentatively, D is TRBD1 (5 bases). Trimming took 8 bases from V and 0 from J, leaving 17 bases between them. The CDR3 length is 16 residues. The germline gives CDR1 MNHNY, CDR2 SVGAGI (reference sequence). The DNA of the CDR3 is TGTGCCAGCTCCCCGGGGCGGGATTATAGCAATCAGCCCCAGCATTTT. Its translation is CASSPGRDYSNQPQHF.

The rearrangement joins TRBV24-1 to TRBJ2-5; 7 nucleotides align to TRBD2. This CDR3 has 16 amino acids. V gave up 4 bases and J gave up 11 bases; unmatched junction bases: 18. Germline loops: CDR1 KGHDR, CDR2 SFDVKD. This CDR3 reads CATSDPSNKFPGGQYF. In nucleotides, the CDR3 is TGTGCCACCAGTGACCCGTCGAACAAGTTCCCGGGGGGTCAGTACTTC.

This clone has only a few counts. Other DNA sequences in the sample encode the same CDR3. The rearrangement links TRBV28 to TRBJ1-5; 7 nucleotides agree with TRBD1. V gave up 2 bases and J gave up 5 bases; unmatched junction bases: 3. This CDR3 has 14 residues. CDR1 and CDR2 from the germline V gene are MDHEN and SYDVKM. The CDR3 DNA reads as TGTGCCAGCAGTTTAGGACAGGACCATCAGCCCCAGCATTTT. Translation gives CASSLGQDHQPQHF.

This chain uses TRBV21-1 with TRBJ1-6; TRBD1 is the table's D call and was not checked against the DNA. TRBV21-1 is deemed a pseudogene. The CDR3 length is 17 residues. CDR3 coding DNA: TGTGCCAGCAGCAACCGGGACACGAGCTCCTATAATTCACCCCTCCACTTT. Its translation is CASSNRDTSSYNSPLHF.

This clone was detected once. J is TRBJ1-5 and V is TRBV5-6; weak D call: TRBD1 (6 bases). The germline V gene has CDR1 SGHDT and CDR2 YYEEEE. Trimming removed 4 bases at V and 5 bases at J, with 19 bases between. The CDR3 loop spans 16 amino acids. The CDR3 protein is CASSAAGTSSHQPQHF. The CDR3 bases are TGTGCCAGCAGCGCCGCCGGGACATCATCCCATCAGCCCCAGCATTTT.

J is TRBJ2-2 and V is TRBV10-3; D not resolved. Trimming stripped 6 bases from V and 1 base from J, with 6 bases between. The CDR3 sequence is 13 residues long. Germline lookup yields CDR1 ENHRY and CDR2 SYGVKD. The CDR3 here is CAISTGNTGELFF. DNA of the CDR3: TGTGCCATCAGCACGGGGAACACCGGGGAGCTGTTTTTT.

The chain couples TRBV30 to TRBJ1-4, with a tentative D call TRBD1 (6 bases). CDR3 size: 13 residues. Trimming removed 4 bases from V and 5 bases from J, with 11 bases in between. CDR1 GTSNPN and CDR2 SVGIG come from the germline V gene (reference sequence). The CDR3 reads CAWMTGPNEKLFF. CDR3 in DNA: TGTGCCTGGATGACAGGCCCAAATGAAAAACTGTTTTTT.

The chain is built from TRBV2 and TRBJ1-5; D remains unclear. The CDR3 length is 16 residues. Germline V gene sequence: CDR1 SNHLY, CDR2 FYNNEI. With 5 bases removed from V and 2 bases from J, the gap between germline ends came to 16 bases. The CDR3 loop reads CASSPAGLWGNQPQHF. The CDR3 DNA reads TGTGCCAGCAGTCCAGCGGGCCTTTGGGGCAATCAGCCCCAGCATTTT.

CDR3 coding DNA: TGTGCCACCACCGGACAGGTATCCTACAATGAGCAGTTCTTC. Amino acid sequence: CATTGQVSYNEQFF. The V and J genes are TRBV2 and TRBJ2-1, with 7 bases aligning to TRBD1. The germline V gene encodes CDR1 SNHLY and CDR2 FYNNEI. The CDR3 spans 14 residues. V dropped 10 bases and J dropped 1; count of bases not matched to a gene: 7.

This sequence joins TRBV6-1 and TRBJ2-7; D is possibly TRBD1 (6 bases). Per the germline V gene, CDR1 is MNHNS and CDR2 is SASEGT. The CDR3 runs 14 residues. Trimming left V 1 base short and J 3 bases short, with 10 bases between. CDR3 in amino acids: CASSEDRVGYEQYF. For the CDR3, the DNA is TGTGCCAGCAGTGAAGACAGGGTGGGCTACGAGCAGTACTTC.

The count of this clone is one. The chain carries TRBV28 and TRBJ2-1; no clear D gene. CDR3 size: 11 residues. From germline, CDR1 is MDHEN and CDR2 SYDVKM. V was shortened by 4 bases and J by 8 bases, with 6 bases between the two germline ends. In DNA form, the CDR3 reads TGTGCCAGCAGTTCGTACTATGAGCAGTTCTTC. It specifies CASSSYYEQFF.